This T cell receptor (beta chain) was captured in a study of control samples from healthy donors and cancer patients. TCRdb keeps only in-frame clones here, not all; method: immunoSEQ multiplex PCR. The sample consists of about 140,000 clones, approximately 86% of them appearing once. The V and J ends lost 8 bases and 5 bases respectively, with 15 bases between them. The CDR3 contains 13 residues. Germline CDR1 and CDR2: MRHNA and SNTAGT. The sequencing sample was made of blood. The chain has TRBV6-4 and TRBJ2-5; either TRBD1 or TRBD2 may fit D (5 bases each). This TCR derives from a man younger than 35 in good health. CDR3 in amino acids: CASARESGETQYF. The DNA of the CDR3 is TGTGCCAGCGCCAGGGAGTCCGGGGAGACCCAGTACTTC.